The T cell receptor (beta chain) described here comes from a study of cytomegalovirus exposure and HLA in healthy donors. Primers for the PCR totalled 60 Vbeta and 13 Jbeta. TCRdb's table, derived via immunoSEQ multiplex PCR, lists solely in-frame clones and lacks some. The sample includes about 200,000 clones, around 79% of them seen just once. CDR3 length equals 14 residues. The V gene's germline CDR1 is SGDLS and CDR2 YYNGEE. V was shortened by 5 bases and J by 8 bases, with 16 bases between the two germline ends. This clone was observed a single time. The sequencing sample was made of PBMCs. The genes are TRBV9 and TRBJ1-4, with D perhaps matching TRBD1 (5 bases). The receptor's source is a girl between 2 and 10 years old in good health and CMV-seronegative. DNA for the CDR3: TGTGCCAGCAGTGCTGACAGCAGGGTGGAAAAACTGTTTTTT. Its protein is CASSADSRVEKLFF.